The clone carrying this TCR beta chain was seen ten or more times. Antigen specificity is unknown. This CDR3 has 13 amino acids. Germline loops: CDR1 MGHRA, CDR2 YSYEKL. V shed 3 bases and J 4 bases; nucleotides not matched to a gene: 1. This sample stems from a study of CD8 T cells in ankylosing spondylitis. The study, taken as a whole, reports: A TCR beta motif of eight highly homologous variants appeared characteristic of ankylosing spondylitis blood. Researchers reportedly found disease-linked clones significantly enriched in matched ankylosing spondylitis synovial fluid.

TCRdb ran MiXCR on the 5' RACE reads and lists one entry per CDR3 protein. The sample consists of 200,000 to 250,000 distinct CDR3 sequences, about 26% of them appearing once. What was sequenced was blood, either unsorted or a sorted T cell fraction (not recorded which). The chain couples TRBV4-1 to TRBJ2-7, with 9 bases that match TRBD1. The sequence was obtained from a male donor with ankylosing spondylitis or in good health (not recorded which). CDR3 nucleotide sequence: TGCGCCAGCAGCCATGGGACAGGGTACGAGCAGTACTTC. Translating it yields CASSHGTGYEQYF.